These T cell receptor beta chains were read from a single sample in a study of a mutant IDH1 vaccine in newly diagnosed glioma. This table comes from immunoSEQ multiplex PCR, and its TCRdb copy is limited to in-frame clones, with some not included. Here the sample spans around 30,000 clones, around 82% being singletons. Antigens of these TCRs are unknown. The material was PBMCs, obtained from a glioma patient whose treatment included an IDH1 peptide vaccine. These TCRs come from a man under 40 with glioma. CDR3s include the opening cysteine and the closing phenylalanine or tryptophan.

v_gene	j_gene	CDR3aa
TRBV5-1	TRBJ2-7	CASSSRDSGAYEQYF
TRBV6-5	TRBJ1-6	CASSARGQAASPLHF
TRBV5-1	TRBJ1-2	CASSQDGKLGYTF
TRBV30	TRBJ1-3	CAWSVGPLVGNTIYF
TRBV4-1	TRBJ2-5	CASSQFGTQETQYF
TRBV5-8	TRBJ1-4	CASSLHQDGKLFF
TRBV6-1	TRBJ2-7	CASGGQYF
TRBV11-3	TRBJ2-3	CASSLGGLVTDTQYF
TRBV6-5	TRBJ2-5	CASSYDGQGQETQYF
TRBV28	TRBJ1-5	CASSLKRGSQPQHF
TRBV30	TRBJ1-1	CAWAGQTMNTEAFF
TRBV4-3	TRBJ1-1	CASSQERQGRTEAFF
TRBV4-3	TRBJ1-5	CASSQVAVVQPQHF
TRBV18	TRBJ1-3	CASSNEKGNTIYF
TRBV18	TRBJ2-7	CASSPGPDTSYEQYF